This TCR beta chain stems from a study of OX40 agonist ivuxolimab in advanced cancers. V was shortened by 3 bases and J by 6 bases, with 11 bases between the two germline ends. The CDR3 totals 14 residues. The V gene's germline CDR1 is LNHDA and CDR2 SQIVND (reference sequence). Exclusion applied to patients with autoimmune disease history or systemic immunosuppression. Clones were read by immunoSEQ multiplex PCR, and TCRdb kept only the in-frame ones, dropping some. The table shows approximately 70,000 clones, with approximately 78% occurring only once. The sample in question was CD4+ or CD8+ T cells sorted from blood, obtained in a trial of the OX40 agonist ivuxolimab. The clonotype originates from an adult with an advanced solid tumor such as melanoma, head and neck, liver or kidney cancer. The V and J genes are TRBV19 and TRBJ1-4; D is possibly TRBD1 (6 bases). As DNA, the CDR3 is TGTGCCAGTAGTATTCGGACAGTGGATGAAAAACTGTTTTTT. This encodes CASSIRTVDEKLFF.